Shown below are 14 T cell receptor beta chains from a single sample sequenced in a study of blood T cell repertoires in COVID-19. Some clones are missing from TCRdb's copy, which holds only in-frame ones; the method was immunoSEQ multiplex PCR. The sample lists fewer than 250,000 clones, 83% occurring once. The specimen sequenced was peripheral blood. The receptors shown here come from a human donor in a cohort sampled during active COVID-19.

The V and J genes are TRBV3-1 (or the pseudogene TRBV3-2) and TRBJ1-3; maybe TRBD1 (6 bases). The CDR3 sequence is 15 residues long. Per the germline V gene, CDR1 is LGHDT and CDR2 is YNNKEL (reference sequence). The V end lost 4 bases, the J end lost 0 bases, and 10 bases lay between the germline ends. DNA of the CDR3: TGTGCCAGCAGCCCCCGGGACAACTCTGGAAACACCATATATTTT. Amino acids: CASSPRDNSGNTIYF.

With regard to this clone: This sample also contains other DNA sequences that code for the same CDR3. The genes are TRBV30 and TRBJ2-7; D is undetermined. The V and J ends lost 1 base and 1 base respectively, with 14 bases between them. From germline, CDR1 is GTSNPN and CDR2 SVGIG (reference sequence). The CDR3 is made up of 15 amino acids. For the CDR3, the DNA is TGTGCCTGGAGTGGGGCTCGGCACAGTTCCTACGAGCAGTACTTC. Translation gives CAWSGARHSSYEQYF.

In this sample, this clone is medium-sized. CDR3 in amino acids: CASSALQRGFNEQFF. CDR3 nucleotides: TGTGCCAGCAGTGCCCTCCAGCGGGGGTTCAATGAGCAGTTCTTC. The V call is TRBV27, the J call TRBJ2-1; 8 nucleotides agree with TRBD2. The germline V gene encodes CDR1 MNHEY and CDR2 SMNVEV (reference sequence). This CDR3 has 15 residues. Losses at the gene ends were 5 bases for V and 6 bases for J; bases not matched to a gene: 9.

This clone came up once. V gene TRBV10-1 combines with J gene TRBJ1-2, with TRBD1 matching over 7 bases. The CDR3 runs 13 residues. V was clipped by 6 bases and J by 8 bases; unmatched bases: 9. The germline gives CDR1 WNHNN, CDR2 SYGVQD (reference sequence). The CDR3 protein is CASSPDRARGYTF. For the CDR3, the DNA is TGCGCCAGCAGCCCCGACAGGGCCCGAGGCTACACCTTC.

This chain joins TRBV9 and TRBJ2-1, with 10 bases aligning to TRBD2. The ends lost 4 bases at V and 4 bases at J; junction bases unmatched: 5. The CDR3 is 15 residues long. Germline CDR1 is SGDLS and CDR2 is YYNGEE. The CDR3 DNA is TGTGCCAGCAGCCTACAGACTAGCGGGTACAATGAGCAGTTCTTC. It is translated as CASSLQTSGYNEQFF.

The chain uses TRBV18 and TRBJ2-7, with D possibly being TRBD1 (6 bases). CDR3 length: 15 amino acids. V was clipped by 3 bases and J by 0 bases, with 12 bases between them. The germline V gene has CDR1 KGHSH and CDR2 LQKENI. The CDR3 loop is CASSPGASDSYEQYF. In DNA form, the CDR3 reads TGTGCCAGCTCACCGGGGGCGTCCGACTCCTACGAGCAGTACTTC.

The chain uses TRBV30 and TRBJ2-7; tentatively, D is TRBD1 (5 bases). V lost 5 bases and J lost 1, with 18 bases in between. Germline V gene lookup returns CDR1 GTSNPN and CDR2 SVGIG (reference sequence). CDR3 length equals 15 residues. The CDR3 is CAWDKGRRNSYEQYF. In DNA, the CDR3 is TGTGCCTGGGACAAGGGGCGCAGGAATTCCTACGAGCAGTACTTC. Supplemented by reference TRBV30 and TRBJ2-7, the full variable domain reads SQTIHQWPATLVQPVGSPLSLECTVEGTSNPNLYWYRQAAGRGLQLLFYSVGIGQISSEVPQNLSASRPQDRQFILSSKKLLLSDSGFYLCAWDKGRRNSYEQYFGPGTRLTVT.

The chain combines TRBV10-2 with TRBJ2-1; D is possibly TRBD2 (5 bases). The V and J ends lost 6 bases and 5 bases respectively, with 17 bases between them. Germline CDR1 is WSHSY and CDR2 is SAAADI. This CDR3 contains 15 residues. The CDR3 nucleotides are TGCGCCAGCAGGCCCGTAAGCGGAGGACACAATGAGCAGTTCTTC. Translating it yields CASRPVSGGHNEQFF.

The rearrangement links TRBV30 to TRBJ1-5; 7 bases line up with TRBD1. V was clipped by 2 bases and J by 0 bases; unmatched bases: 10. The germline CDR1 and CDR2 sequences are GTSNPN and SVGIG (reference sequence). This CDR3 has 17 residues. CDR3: CAWSPRFGTDSNQPQHF. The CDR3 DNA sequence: TGTGCCTGGAGTCCCAGGTTTGGGACAGATAGCAATCAGCCCCAGCATTTT.

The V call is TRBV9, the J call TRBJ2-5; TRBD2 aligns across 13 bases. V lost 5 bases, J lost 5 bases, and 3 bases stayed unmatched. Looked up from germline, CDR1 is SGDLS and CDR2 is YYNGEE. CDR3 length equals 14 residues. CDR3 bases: TGTGCCAGCAGTATGACTAGCGGGGGGGAGACCCAGTACTTC. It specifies CASSMTSGGETQYF. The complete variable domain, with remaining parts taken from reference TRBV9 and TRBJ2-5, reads DSGVTQTPKHLITATGQRVTLRCSPRSGDLSVYWYQQSLDQGLQFLIQYYNGEERAKGNILERFSAQQFPDLHSELNLSSLELGDSALYFCASSMTSGGETQYFGPGTRLLVL.

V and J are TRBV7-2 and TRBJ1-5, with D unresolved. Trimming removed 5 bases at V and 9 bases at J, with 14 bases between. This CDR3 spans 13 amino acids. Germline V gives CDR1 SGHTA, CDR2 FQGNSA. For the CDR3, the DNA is TGTGCCAGCAGCCCCGGGGAGGGTTGGCCCCAGCATTTT. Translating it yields CASSPGEGWPQHF.

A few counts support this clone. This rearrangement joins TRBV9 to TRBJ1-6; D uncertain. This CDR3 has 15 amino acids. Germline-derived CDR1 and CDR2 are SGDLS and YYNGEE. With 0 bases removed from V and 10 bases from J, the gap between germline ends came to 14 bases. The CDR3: CASSVGEGRGSPLHF. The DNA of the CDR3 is TGTGCCAGCAGCGTAGGAGAGGGAAGAGGATCACCCCTCCACTTT.

CDR3 bases: TGCGCCAGCAGTGAGGAACTAGCGGGGGGACCCACCGGGGAGCTGTTTTTT. This encodes CASSEELAGGPTGELFF. The chain links TRBV10-1 to TRBJ2-2, with 12 bases aligning to TRBD2. CDR1 and CDR2 from the germline V gene are WNHNN and SYGVQD (reference sequence). CDR3 length equals 17 residues. Losses at the gene ends were 2 bases for V and 4 bases for J; bases not matched to a gene: 5.

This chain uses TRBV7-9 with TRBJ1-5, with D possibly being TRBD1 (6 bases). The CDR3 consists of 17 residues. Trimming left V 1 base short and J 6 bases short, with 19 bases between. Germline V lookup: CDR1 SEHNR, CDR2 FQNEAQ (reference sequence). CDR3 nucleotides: TGTGCCAGCAGCTTAGTCGTGTCCGGGCAGGGGATTCAGCCCCAGCATTTT. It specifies CASSLVVSGQGIQPQHF.